The entry below describes one T cell receptor (beta chain). Antigen unknown. TCRdb called the reads again in MiXCR, with one record for every CDR3 protein. The profile covers about 110,000 distinct CDR3 sequences, with about 30% appearing a single time and about three quarters taken by the ten largest. This sample is drawn from a study of T cell repertoires in cytomegalovirus infection. About the research overall: Well-studied HLA-B-restricted CMV epitopes were used in the study alongside recently identified HLA-C-restricted ones. Public TCR beta signature analysis indicated the presence of both CMV infection and matching HLA type.

The study, taken as a whole, reports: The ex vivo response was dominated by HLA-C-restricted CMV-specific TCR beta clonotypes.

Germline V lookup: CDR1 SNHLY, CDR2 FYNNEI. V lost 7 bases, J lost 4 bases, and 6 bases stayed unmatched. The CDR3 spans 13 residues. The chain is built from TRBV2 and TRBJ1-2; 7 bases fit TRBD1. The sequence was collected from a human donor in good health (CMV status not recorded). Some clones in this sample may be carry-over from other donors' samples. The sample here was CD8+ T cells from cultured PBMCs, taken from culture after CMV antigen stimulation. CDR3 loop: CASTGDSLYGYTF. The DNA for the CDR3 is TGTGCCAGCACTGGGGACAGCCTCTATGGCTACACCTTC.